The present T cell receptor beta chain was sequenced within a study of T-cell reconstitution after alpha-beta-depleted transplantation in children. Unique molecular identifiers were built into the TCRbeta library. TCRdb independently ran MiXCR on the PCR reads; one entry per CDR3 protein. This table holds around 700,000 distinct CDR3 sequences, 13% found once. Trimming left V 4 bases short and J 2 bases short, with 13 bases between. Germline assignment: CDR1 SGHRS and CDR2 YFSETQ. The length of the CDR3 is 14 residues. This TCR was sampled from a girl aged 2-10 years with congenital amegakaryocytic thrombocytopenia, due to receive a stem cell transplant. The starting material was PBMCs, obtained before TCRalphabeta/CD19-depleted stem cell transplant. This chain links TRBV5-1 with TRBJ2-7, with D possibly TRBD2 on 5 matching bases. CDR3 sequence reads: CASSIRREAYEQYF. In nucleotides, the CDR3 is TGCGCCAGCAGCATCAGACGGGAAGCCTACGAGCAGTACTTC.